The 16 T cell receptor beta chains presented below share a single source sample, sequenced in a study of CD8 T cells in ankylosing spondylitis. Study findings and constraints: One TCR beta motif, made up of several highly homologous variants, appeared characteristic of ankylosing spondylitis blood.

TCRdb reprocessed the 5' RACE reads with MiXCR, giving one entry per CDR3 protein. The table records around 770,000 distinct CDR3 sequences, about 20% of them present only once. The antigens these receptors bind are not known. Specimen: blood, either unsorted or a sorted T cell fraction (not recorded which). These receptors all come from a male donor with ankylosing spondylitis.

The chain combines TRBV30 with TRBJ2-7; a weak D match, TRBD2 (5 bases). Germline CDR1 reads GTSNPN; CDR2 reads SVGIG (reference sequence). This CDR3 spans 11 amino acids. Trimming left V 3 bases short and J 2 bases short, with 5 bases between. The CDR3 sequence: CAWSGTYEQYF. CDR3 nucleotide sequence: TGTGCCTGGAGCGGGACCTACGAGCAGTACTTC.

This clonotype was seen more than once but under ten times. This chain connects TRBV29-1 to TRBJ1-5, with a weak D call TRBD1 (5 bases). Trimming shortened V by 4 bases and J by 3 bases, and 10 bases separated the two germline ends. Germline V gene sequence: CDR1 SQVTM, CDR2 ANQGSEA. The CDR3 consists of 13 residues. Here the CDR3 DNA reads TGCAGCGTTGTGGGGGGGATCAATCAGCCCCAGCATTTT. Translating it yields CSVVGGINQPQHF.

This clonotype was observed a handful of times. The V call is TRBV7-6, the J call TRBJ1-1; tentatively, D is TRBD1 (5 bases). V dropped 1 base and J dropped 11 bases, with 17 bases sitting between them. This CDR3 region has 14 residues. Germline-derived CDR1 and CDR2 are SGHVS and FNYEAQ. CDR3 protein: CASSLDVGDVQAFF. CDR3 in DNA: TGTGCCAGCAGCTTAGATGTAGGGGACGTACAGGCTTTCTTT. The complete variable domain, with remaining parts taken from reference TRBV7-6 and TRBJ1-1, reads GAGVSQSPRYKVTKRGQDVALRCDPISGHVSLYWYRQALGQGPEFLTYFNYEAQQDKSGLPNDRFSAERPEGSISTLTIQRTEQRDSAMYRCASSLDVGDVQAFFGQGTRLTVV.

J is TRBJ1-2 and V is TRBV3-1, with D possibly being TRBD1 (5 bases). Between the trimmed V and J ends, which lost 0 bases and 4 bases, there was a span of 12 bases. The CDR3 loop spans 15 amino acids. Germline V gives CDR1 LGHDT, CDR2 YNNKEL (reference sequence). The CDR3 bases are TGTGCCAGCAGCCAAGATTTCGGGACTACCTATGGCTACACCTTC. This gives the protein CASSQDFGTTYGYTF.

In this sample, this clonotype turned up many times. In DNA form, the CDR3 reads TGCGCCAGCAGCATGGACAGTAACTATGGCTACACCTTC. Translation gives CASSMDSNYGYTF. The chain employs TRBV5-1 and TRBJ1-2, with D possibly being TRBD1 (6 bases). The CDR3 is 13 amino acids. CDR1 SGHRS and CDR2 YFSETQ come from the germline V gene. V lost 4 bases and J 1 base, leaving 8 bases between the germline ends.

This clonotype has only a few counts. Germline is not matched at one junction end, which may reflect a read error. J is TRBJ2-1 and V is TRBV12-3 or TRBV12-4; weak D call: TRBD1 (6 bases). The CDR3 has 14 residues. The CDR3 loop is CASSLSDSLNQQFF. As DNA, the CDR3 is TGTGCCAGCAGTCTATCGGACAGCCTCAATCAGCAGTTCTTC.

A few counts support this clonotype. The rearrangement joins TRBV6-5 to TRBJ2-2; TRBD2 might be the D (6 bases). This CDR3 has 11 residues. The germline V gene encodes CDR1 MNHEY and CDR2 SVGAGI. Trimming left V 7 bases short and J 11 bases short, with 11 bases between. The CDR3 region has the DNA TGTGCCAGCACCCGCGGGACTGAGCTGTTTTTT. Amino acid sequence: CASTRGTELFF.

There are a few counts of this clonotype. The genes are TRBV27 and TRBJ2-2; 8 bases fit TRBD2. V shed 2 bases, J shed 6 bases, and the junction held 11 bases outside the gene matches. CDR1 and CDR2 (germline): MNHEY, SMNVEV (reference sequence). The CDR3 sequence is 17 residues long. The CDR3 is CASSLSSAGGAAGELFF. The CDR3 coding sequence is TGTGCCAGCAGTTTAAGTTCCGCGGGAGGAGCTGCCGGGGAGCTGTTTTTT.

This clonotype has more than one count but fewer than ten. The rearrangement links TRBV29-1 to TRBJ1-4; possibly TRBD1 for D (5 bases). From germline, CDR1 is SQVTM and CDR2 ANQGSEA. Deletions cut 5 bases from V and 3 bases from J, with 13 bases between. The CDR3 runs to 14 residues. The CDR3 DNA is TGCAGCGTTCGGGATGGGGCATCTAATGAAAAACTGTTTTTT. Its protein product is CSVRDGASNEKLFF.

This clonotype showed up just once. CDR3 in DNA: TGTGCCACCAGCAAACGACAGGGCCCCTCTGAAGCTTTCTTT. Its translation: CATSKRQGPSEAFF. This chain links TRBV15 with TRBJ1-1; 7 positions agree with TRBD1. The ends lost 4 bases at V and 6 bases at J; junction bases unmatched: 8. The CDR3 has 14 amino acids. Germline lookup yields CDR1 LNHNV and CDR2 YYDKDF (reference sequence). Using reference TRBV15 and TRBJ1-1 for the parts outside the CDR3, the full variable domain is DAMVIQNPRYQVTQFGKPVTLSCSQTLNHNVMYWYQQKSSQAPKLLFHYYDKDFNNEADTPDNFQSRRPNTSFCFLDIRSPGLGDTAMYLCATSKRQGPSEAFFGQGTRLTVV.

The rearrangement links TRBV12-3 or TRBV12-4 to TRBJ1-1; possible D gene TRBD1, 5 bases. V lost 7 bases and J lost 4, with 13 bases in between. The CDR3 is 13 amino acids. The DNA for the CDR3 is TGTGCCAGCACCCCAGGGTTTTTCACTGAAGCTTTCTTT. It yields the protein CASTPGFFTEAFF.

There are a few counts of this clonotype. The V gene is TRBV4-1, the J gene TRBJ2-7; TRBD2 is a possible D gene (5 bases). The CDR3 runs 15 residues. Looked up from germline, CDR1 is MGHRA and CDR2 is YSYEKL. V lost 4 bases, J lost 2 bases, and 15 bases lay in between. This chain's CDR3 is CASSLVPSGAYEQYF. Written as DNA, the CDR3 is TGCGCCAGCAGCCTGGTCCCAAGCGGAGCCTACGAGCAGTACTTC.

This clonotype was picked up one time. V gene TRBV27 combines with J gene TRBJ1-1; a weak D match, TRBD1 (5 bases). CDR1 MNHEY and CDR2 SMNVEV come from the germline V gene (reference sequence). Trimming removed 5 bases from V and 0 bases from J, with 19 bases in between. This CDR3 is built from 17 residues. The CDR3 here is CASSHGTIHPLNTEAFF. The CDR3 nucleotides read TGTGCCAGCAGTCACGGGACTATTCATCCACTGAACACTGAAGCTTTCTTT.

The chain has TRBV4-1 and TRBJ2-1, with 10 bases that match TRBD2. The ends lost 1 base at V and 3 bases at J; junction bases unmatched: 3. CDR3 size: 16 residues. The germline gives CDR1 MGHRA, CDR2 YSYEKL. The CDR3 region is CASSQVGLADYNEQFF. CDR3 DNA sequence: TGCGCCAGCAGCCAAGTAGGACTAGCGGACTACAATGAGCAGTTCTTC.

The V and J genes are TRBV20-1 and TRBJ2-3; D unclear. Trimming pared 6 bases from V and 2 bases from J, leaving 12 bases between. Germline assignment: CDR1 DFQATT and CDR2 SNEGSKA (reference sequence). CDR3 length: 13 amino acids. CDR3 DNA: TGCAGTGCAGGGCCCGCCGCCACAGATACGCAGTATTTT. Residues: CSAGPAATDTQYF.

The CDR3 DNA reads as TGTGCCAGCTCGTCCCCAGGGTCACCCCTCCACTTT. Its protein product is CASSSPGSPLHF. This sequence joins TRBV12-3 or TRBV12-4 and TRBJ1-6, with D tentatively TRBD1 (5 bases). The CDR3 runs to 12 residues. Trimming left V 8 bases short and J 10 bases short, with 12 bases between.